This T cell receptor (beta chain) was sequenced during a study of PD-L1 blockade in urothelial cancer. About the research overall: Blood gave a median approximately 150,000 T cells.

Method: immunoSEQ multiplex PCR; TCRdb's copy keeps in-frame clones and lacks some. The repertoire has around 63,000 clones, 81% of them found once; the top ten carry roughly 5%. CDR3 length: 13 amino acids. The V and J ends lost 3 bases and 4 bases respectively, with 9 bases between them. Germline V gene lookup returns CDR1 LNHNV and CDR2 YYDKDF (reference sequence). Notes on the study in general: The study found that durable-benefit patients expanded tumor-associated blood clones more at 3 weeks. Blood TCR clonality below the median before treatment was a predictor of better survival.

With regard to this clone: Its antigen is still unknown.

Specified time point: pretreatment peripheral blood. The starting material was PBMCs, obtained around atezolizumab (anti-PD-L1) treatment. The source is an older man with urothelial cancer. The chain couples TRBV15 to TRBJ2-5; tentatively, D is TRBD2 (6 bases). CDR3 amino acids: CATSSWGGETQYF. As DNA, the CDR3 is TGTGCCACCAGCAGCTGGGGAGGAGAGACCCAGTACTTC.